One sample yielded the 15 T cell receptor beta chains listed below, sequenced in a study of somatic mutations in cytotoxic T cells in rheumatoid arthritis. Repertoires were generated with immunoSEQ multiplex PCR, while TCRdb's copy carries only in-frame clones and drops some. This sample has approximately 30,000 clones, with about 81% found just once. Specimen: CD8+ T cells sorted from blood. The receptors were sampled from an adult with rheumatoid arthritis.

The rearrangement joins TRBV9 to TRBJ1-4; perhaps TRBD1 as D (6 bases). CDR1 is SGDLS, CDR2 YYNGEE, per germline. The CDR3 length is 15 residues. V gave up 0 bases and J gave up 8 bases, with 14 bases separating them. CDR3 sequence: CASSVVGGAREKLFF. The DNA of the CDR3 is TGTGCCAGCAGCGTAGTGGGGGGCGCGAGGGAAAAACTGTTTTTT.

The chain is built from TRBV5-1 and TRBJ2-3; 8 nucleotides match TRBD1. The CDR3 has 18 residues. V lost 0 bases, J lost 3 bases, and 12 bases stayed unmatched. Germline values: CDR1 SGHRS, CDR2 YFSETQ. The CDR3 loop is CASSLVGQGPERTDTQYF. The CDR3 DNA is TGCGCCAGCAGCTTGGTCGGACAGGGACCGGAACGGACAGATACGCAGTATTTT. Drawing the rest from reference TRBV5-1 and TRBJ2-3, the complete variable domain is KAGVTQTPRYLIKTRGQQVTLSCSPISGHRSVSWYQQTPGQGLQFLFEYFSETQRNKGNFPGRFSGRQFSNSRSEMNVSTLELGDSALYLCASSLVGQGPERTDTQYFGPGTRLTVL.

The rearrangement joins TRBV7-9 to TRBJ2-1; tentatively, D is TRBD2 (5 bases). Germline assignment: CDR1 SEHNR and CDR2 FQNEAQ (reference sequence). The germline V and J ends were trimmed by 0 bases and 9 bases, with 12 bases remaining between them. The CDR3 sequence is 14 residues long. DNA of the CDR3: TGTGCCAGCAGCTTAGCAATCGGGGTACGTGAGCAGTTCTTC. Translated, it gives CASSLAIGVREQFF.

The rearrangement links TRBV7-3 to TRBJ1-1; D gene ambiguous. Trimming pared 5 bases from V and 8 bases from J, leaving 12 bases between. This CDR3 is built from 12 residues. Germline CDR1 and CDR2: SGHTA and FQGTGA. CDR3 residues: CASSLEGGEAFF. The CDR3 coding sequence is TGTGCCAGCAGCCTGGAAGGTGGAGAAGCTTTCTTT.

The V and J genes are TRBV19 and TRBJ2-2; 12 bases map to TRBD1. This CDR3 comprises 17 residues. Germline loops: CDR1 LNHDA, CDR2 SQIVND (reference sequence). Trimming at V came to 10 bases and at J to 6 bases, leaving 15 bases not matched to a gene. In DNA form, the CDR3 reads TGTGCCACCCAATCCCGGGACAGGGGGCGTTCGGCCGGGGAGCTGTTTTTT. Its protein product is CATQSRDRGRSAGELFF.

This clone was observed a handful of times. J is TRBJ2-1 and V is TRBV6-1; 7 bases align to TRBD2. In germline, CDR1 is MNHNS, CDR2 SASEGT. After removal of 3 bases from V and 6 bases from J, the junction contained 5 bases not matched to a gene. This CDR3 spans 14 amino acids. The CDR3, as DNA: TGTGCCAGCAGTGAGGCGAGCGGGGCCAATGAGCAGTTCTTC. Protein: CASSEASGANEQFF.

This clone has just one count. The chain carries TRBV4-1 and TRBJ2-5, with D possibly being TRBD2 (6 bases). The CDR3 covers 16 residues. The germline V gene encodes CDR1 MGHRA and CDR2 YSYEKL. Trimming pared 4 bases from V and 4 bases from J, leaving 19 bases between. CDR3 residues: CASSPGGYIQGETQYF. In DNA form, the CDR3 reads TGCGCCAGCAGCCCAGGAGGGTACATTCAGGGAGAGACCCAGTACTTC.

J is TRBJ1-5 and V is TRBV15; D is uncertain. Germline V lookup: CDR1 LNHNV, CDR2 YYDKDF (reference sequence). CDR3 length equals 15 residues. Trimming pared 1 base from V and 4 bases from J, leaving 11 bases between. CDR3 residues: CATSRGAGMNQPQHF. CDR3 nucleotide sequence: TGTGCCACCAGCAGAGGGGCAGGCATGAATCAGCCCCAGCATTTT.

The chain carries TRBV6-6 and TRBJ2-1; D unresolved. V gave up 5 bases and J gave up 5 bases, with 1 base separating them. There are 10 residues in the CDR3. Germline-derived CDR1 and CDR2 are MNHNY and SVGAGI (reference sequence). CDR3 coding DNA: TGTGCCAGCAGTAACAATGAGCAGTTCTTC. Residues: CASSNNEQFF.

This chain joins TRBV27 and TRBJ2-1; D remains unclear. Trimming left V 2 bases short and J 5 bases short, with 13 bases between. The CDR3 extends over 15 amino acids. The V gene's germline CDR1 is MNHEY and CDR2 SMNVEV (reference sequence). CDR3 nucleotide sequence: TGTGCCAGCAGTTTAGCGGTTGGCGCCCACAATGAGCAGTTCTTC. Its translation: CASSLAVGAHNEQFF.

This chain joins TRBV6-4 and TRBJ2-2; D gene uncertain. Trimming shortened V by 5 bases and J by 6 bases, and 13 bases separated the two germline ends. Germline assignment: CDR1 MRHNA and CDR2 SNTAGT. There are 14 residues in the CDR3. The DNA of the CDR3 is TGTGCCAGCAGTATGACCGCTGAGGCCGGGGAGCTGTTTTTT. Amino acids: CASSMTAEAGELFF.

The CDR3 DNA reads TGTGCCATCAGTGAGTCGTCGGAGGGTTCGGACAATGAGCAGTTCTTC. Its protein is CAISESSEGSDNEQFF. The chain carries TRBV10-3 and TRBJ2-1, with D possibly TRBD2 on 6 matching bases. Trimming pared 0 bases from V and 5 bases from J, leaving 14 bases between. Per the germline V gene, CDR1 is ENHRY and CDR2 is SYGVKD. This CDR3 region has 16 residues.

This clone has just one count. The chain employs TRBV7-9 and TRBJ1-2; D unclear. The V end was cut by 8 bases, the J end by 8 bases, with 18 bases between. In germline, CDR1 is SEHNR, CDR2 FQNEAQ (reference sequence). The CDR3 loop spans 13 amino acids. CDR3 amino acids: CASQKGPQTGYTF. CDR3 in DNA: TGTGCCAGCCAGAAGGGCCCCCAGACGGGCTACACCTTC. The variable domain in full, completed from reference TRBV7-9 and TRBJ1-2, reads DTGVSQNPRHKITKRGQNVTFRCDPISEHNRLYWYRQTLGQGPEFLTYFQNEAQLEKSRLLSDRFSAERPKGSFSTLEIQRTEQGDSAMYLCASQKGPQTGYTFGSGTRLTVV.

This chain joins TRBV10-3 and TRBJ1-1; D may be TRBD1 (5 bases). V lost 6 bases to trimming and J lost 1 base, with 12 bases between them. The CDR3 loop spans 14 amino acids. The germline gives CDR1 ENHRY, CDR2 SYGVKD. CDR3 DNA: TGTGCCATCAGACCCCCGGGACGGAACACTGAAGCTTTCTTT. The encoded protein is CAIRPPGRNTEAFF.

This sequence joins TRBV5-1 and TRBJ2-7; 10 positions agree with TRBD1. In germline, CDR1 is SGHRS, CDR2 YFSETQ. This CDR3 has 16 amino acids. The junction had 8 bases not matched to a gene; V was cut back by 4 bases and J by 1 base. CDR3 bases: TGCGCCAGCAGCGGGACAGGGGTCCCACCTTCCTACGAGCAGTACTTC. Its protein is CASSGTGVPPSYEQYF.